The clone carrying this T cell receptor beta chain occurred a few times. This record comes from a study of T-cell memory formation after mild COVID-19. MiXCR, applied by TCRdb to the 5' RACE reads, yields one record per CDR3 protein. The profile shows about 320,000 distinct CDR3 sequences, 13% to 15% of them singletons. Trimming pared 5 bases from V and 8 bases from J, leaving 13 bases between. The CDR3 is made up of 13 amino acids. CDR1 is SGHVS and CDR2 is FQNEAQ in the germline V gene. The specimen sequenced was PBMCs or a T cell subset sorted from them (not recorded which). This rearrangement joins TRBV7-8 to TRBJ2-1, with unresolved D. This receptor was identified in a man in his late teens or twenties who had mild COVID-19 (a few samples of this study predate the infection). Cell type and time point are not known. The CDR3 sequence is CASSPHLSDEQFF. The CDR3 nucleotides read TGTGCCAGCAGCCCCCACCTATCCGATGAGCAGTTCTTC.